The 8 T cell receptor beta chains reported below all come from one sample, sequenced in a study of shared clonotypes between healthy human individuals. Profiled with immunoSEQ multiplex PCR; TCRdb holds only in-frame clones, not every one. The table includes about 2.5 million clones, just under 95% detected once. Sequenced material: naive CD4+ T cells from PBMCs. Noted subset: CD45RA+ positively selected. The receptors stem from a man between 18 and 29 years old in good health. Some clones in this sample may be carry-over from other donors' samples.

CDR3 residues: CASSIGQGVHEQFF. The CDR3 region has the DNA TGTGCCAGTAGTATCGGACAGGGGGTACATGAGCAGTTCTTC. The rearrangement uses TRBV19 and TRBJ2-1; 10 bases match TRBD1. Germline V gives CDR1 LNHDA, CDR2 SQIVND (reference sequence). V trimming: 3 bases; J trimming: 8 bases; junction bases outside the gene matches: 4. The CDR3 is made up of 14 amino acids.

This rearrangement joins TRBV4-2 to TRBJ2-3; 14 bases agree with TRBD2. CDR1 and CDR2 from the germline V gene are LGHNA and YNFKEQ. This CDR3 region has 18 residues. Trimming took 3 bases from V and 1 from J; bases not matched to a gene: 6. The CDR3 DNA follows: TGTGCCAGCAGCCACCGGACTAGCGGGAGGTTCGGCACAGATACGCAGTATTTT. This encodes CASSHRTSGRFGTDTQYF.

The CDR3 sequence is CASTAGGSINYGYTF. The CDR3 coding sequence is TGTGCCAGTACGGCCGGGGGGTCGATTAACTATGGCTACACCTTC. The V gene is TRBV19, the J gene TRBJ1-2; D perhaps matches TRBD1 (5 bases). The CDR3 is 15 amino acids. Per germline, CDR1 LNHDA and CDR2 SQIVND (reference sequence). The germline V and J ends were trimmed by 7 bases and 1 base, with 16 bases remaining between them.

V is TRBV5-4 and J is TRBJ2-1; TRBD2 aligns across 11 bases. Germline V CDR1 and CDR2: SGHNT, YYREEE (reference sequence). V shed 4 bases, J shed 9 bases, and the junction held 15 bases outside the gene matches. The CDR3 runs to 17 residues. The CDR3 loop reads CASSDATSGSLFREQFF. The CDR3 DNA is TGTGCCAGCAGCGACGCCACTAGCGGGAGTCTTTTTCGTGAGCAGTTCTTC.

This chain's CDR3 is CASNQGAGDTQYF. The CDR3 DNA sequence: TGTGCCAGCAACCAGGGGGCCGGAGATACGCAGTATTTT. This rearrangement joins TRBV6-1 to TRBJ2-3, with TRBD1 matching over 8 bases. Trimming took 7 bases from V and 5 from J; bases not matched to a gene: 5. Per germline, CDR1 MNHNS and CDR2 SASEGT. The CDR3 sequence is 13 residues long.

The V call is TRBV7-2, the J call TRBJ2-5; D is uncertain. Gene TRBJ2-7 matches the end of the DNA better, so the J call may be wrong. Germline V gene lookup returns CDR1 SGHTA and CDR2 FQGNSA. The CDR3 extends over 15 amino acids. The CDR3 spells CASSLAGNSPYEQYF. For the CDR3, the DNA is TGTGCCAGCAGCTTAGCAGGGAACAGCCCCTACGAGCAGTACTTC.

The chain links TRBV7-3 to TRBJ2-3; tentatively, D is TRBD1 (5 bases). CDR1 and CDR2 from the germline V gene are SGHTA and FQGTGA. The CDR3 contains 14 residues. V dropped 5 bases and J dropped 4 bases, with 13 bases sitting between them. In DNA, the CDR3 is TGTGCCAGCAGCCTCAGGGTTAATCCAGATACGCAGTATTTT. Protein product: CASSLRVNPDTQYF.

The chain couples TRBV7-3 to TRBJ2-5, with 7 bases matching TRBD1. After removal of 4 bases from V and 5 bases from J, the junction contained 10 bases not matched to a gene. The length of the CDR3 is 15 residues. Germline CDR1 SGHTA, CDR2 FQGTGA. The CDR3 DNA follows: TGTGCCAGCAGCTACGCCGGGACAGTTGGTGAGACCCAGTACTTC. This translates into CASSYAGTVGETQYF.